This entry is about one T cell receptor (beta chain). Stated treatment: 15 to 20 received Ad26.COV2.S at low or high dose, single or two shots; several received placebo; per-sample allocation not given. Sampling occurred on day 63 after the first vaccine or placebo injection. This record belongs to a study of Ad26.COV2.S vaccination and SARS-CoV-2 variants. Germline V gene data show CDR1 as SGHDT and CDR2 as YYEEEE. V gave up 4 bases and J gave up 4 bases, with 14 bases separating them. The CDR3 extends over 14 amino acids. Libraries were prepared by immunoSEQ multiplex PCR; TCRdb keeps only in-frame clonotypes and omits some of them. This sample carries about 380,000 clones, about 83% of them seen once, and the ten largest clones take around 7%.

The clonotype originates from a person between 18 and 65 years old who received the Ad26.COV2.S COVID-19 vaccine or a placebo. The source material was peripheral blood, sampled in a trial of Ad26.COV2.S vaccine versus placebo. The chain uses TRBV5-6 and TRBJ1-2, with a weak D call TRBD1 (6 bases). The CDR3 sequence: CASSPRGGGYGYTF. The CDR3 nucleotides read TGTGCCAGCAGCCCCAGGGGCGGGGGCTATGGCTACACCTTC.